The 5 T cell receptor beta chains below were found in one sample sequenced in a study of blood T cell repertoires in COVID-19. Measured with immunoSEQ multiplex PCR; TCRdb has only the in-frame clones, and not every one. The sample lists approximately 170,000 clones, around 89% seen once, with 0.77% in the top ten. Sequencing was performed on PBMCs or T cells enriched from blood (not recorded which). The source of these receptors is a woman younger than 35 who had recovered from COVID-19.

This chain connects TRBV6-4 to TRBJ1-4, with no clear D. Trimming cost V 8 bases and J 8 bases, with 3 bases left between them. CDR1 is MRHNA and CDR2 is SNTAGT in the germline V gene. The CDR3 consists of 9 residues. In DNA, the CDR3 is TGTGCCAGCCCGGAAAAACTGTTTTTT. This gives the protein CASPEKLFF.

This clone was observed a few times. V is TRBV12-3 or TRBV12-4 and J is TRBJ1-5; TRBD1 might be the D (6 bases). The CDR3 is made up of 11 amino acids. V lost 6 bases, J lost 9 bases, and 9 bases lay in between. The CDR3 DNA is TGTGCCAGCAGCCGAGGGGGGCCCCAGCATTTT. Amino acid sequence: CASSRGGPQHF.

The chain joins TRBV10-3 to TRBJ2-7, with D perhaps matching TRBD2 (6 bases). CDR1 and CDR2 from the germline V gene are ENHRY and SYGVKD. V was clipped by 3 bases and J by 2 bases, with 11 bases between them. This CDR3 comprises 14 residues. The CDR3 region has the DNA TGTGCCATCAGTGATCGGGGGAGGCCCTACGAGCAGTACTTC. It translates to CAISDRGRPYEQYF.

V and J are TRBV27 and TRBJ2-7; the match to TRBD1 covers 9 bases. The CDR3 is 14 amino acids. V lost 2 bases, J lost 6 bases, and 5 bases stayed unmatched. Germline loops: CDR1 MNHEY, CDR2 SMNVEV (reference sequence). CDR3 coding DNA: TGTGCCAGCAGTTTAATCGACAGGGGGGCCGAGCAGTACTTC. Protein sequence: CASSLIDRGAEQYF.

The chain has TRBV7-9 and TRBJ2-2; 11 bases map to TRBD1. Germline-derived CDR1 and CDR2 are SEHNR and FQNEAQ (reference sequence). With 5 bases clipped from V and 0 bases from J, the junction kept 8 bases outside the gene matches. There are 18 residues in the CDR3. The CDR3 region has the DNA TGTGCCAGCAGCCCCGGACAGGGGGCGATTTCGAACACCGGGGAGCTGTTTTTT. Protein: CASSPGQGAISNTGELFF.